These 30 T cell receptor beta chains share one sample of origin, sequenced in a study of siplizumab effects on memory and regulatory T cells. Repertoires were generated with immunoSEQ multiplex PCR, while TCRdb's copy carries only in-frame clones and drops some. The profile shows about 100,000 clones, about 91% of them singletons. The specimen was Tregs sorted from blood. These receptors originate from a human donor in good health.

The CDR3 DNA is TGTGCCACCAGCAGGGGATATGCAAATGAGCAGTTCTTC. Protein: CATSRGYANEQFF. V and J are TRBV15 and TRBJ2-1; no firm D call. Trimming took off 3 bases at V and 7 bases at J, with 10 bases between the two ends. Germline V gives CDR1 LNHNV, CDR2 YYDKDF (reference sequence). The CDR3 has 13 residues.

V is TRBV15 and J is TRBJ2-5, with D perhaps given as TRBD1 or TRBD2 (7 bases each). Per the germline V gene, CDR1 is LNHNV and CDR2 is YYDKDF (reference sequence). This CDR3 has 17 amino acids. V lost 0 bases and J lost 6, with 20 bases in between. In DNA form, the CDR3 reads TGTGCCACCAGCAGAGATGGTAGCAGGGGGGGTAGTCAGACCCAGTACTTC. Amino acid sequence: CATSRDGSRGGSQTQYF.

V and J are TRBV5-1 and TRBJ2-4, with 11 nucleotides matching TRBD2. V was clipped by 4 bases and J by 0 bases; unmatched bases: 21. Germline V CDR1 and CDR2: SGHRS, YFSETQ. The CDR3 has 22 amino acids. Written as DNA, the CDR3 is TGCGCCAGCAGCAAGACAGCCCGGACTAGCGGGCGGCCTGACCTAGCCAAAAACATTCAGTACTTC. This translates into CASSKTARTSGRPDLAKNIQYF. The variable domain in full, with the rest retrieved from reference TRBV5-1 and TRBJ2-4, is KAGVTQTPRYLIKTRGQQVTLSCSPISGHRSVSWYQQTPGQGLQFLFEYFSETQRNKGNFPGRFSGRQFSNSRSEMNVSTLELGDSALYLCASSKTARTSGRPDLAKNIQYFGAGTRLSVL.

The chain couples TRBV29-1 to TRBJ1-2; possibly TRBD1 for D (5 bases). V dropped 6 bases and J dropped 4 bases, with 21 bases sitting between them. This CDR3 is built from 15 residues. Germline lookup yields CDR1 SQVTM and CDR2 ANQGSEA. The CDR3 DNA follows: TGCAGCGTCCCACCGCCGGGGGTGGGAGGCTATGGCTACACCTTC. Translated: CSVPPPGVGGYGYTF.

This clone came up a few times. The V and J genes are TRBV2 and TRBJ1-1; maybe TRBD1 (5 bases). CDR1 SNHLY and CDR2 FYNNEI come from the germline V gene. Trimming cost V 8 bases and J 4 bases, with 20 bases left between them. The CDR3 totals 15 residues. CDR3 DNA sequence: TGTGCCAGCTTAAGGGGCGACTTAGAGGGCACTGAAGCTTTCTTT. It translates to CASLRGDLEGTEAFF.

The chain has TRBV5-4 and TRBJ2-5, with D unclear. Germline assignment: CDR1 SGHNT and CDR2 YYREEE (reference sequence). The CDR3 is 14 amino acids. The V end was cut by 4 bases, the J end by 5 bases, with 15 bases between. CDR3 sequence reads: CASSLVGAVETQYF. The CDR3 nucleotides read TGTGCCAGCAGCCTTGTCGGTGCGGTGGAGACCCAGTACTTC. Using reference TRBV5-4 and TRBJ2-5 for the parts outside the CDR3, the full variable domain is ETGVTQSPTHLIKTRGQQVTLRCSSQSGHNTVSWYQQALGQGPQFIFQYYREEENGRGNFPPRFSGLQFPNYSSELNVNALELDDSALYLCASSLVGAVETQYFGPGTRLLVL.

This rearrangement joins TRBV14 to TRBJ2-1, with D perhaps TRBD1 or TRBD2 (6 bases each). The germline V and J ends were trimmed by 3 bases and 7 bases, with 16 bases remaining between them. CDR3 length equals 15 residues. Per germline, CDR1 SGHDN and CDR2 FVKESK. CDR3 in DNA: TGTGCCAGCAGCCATGGAGGGGGACGACGTAATGAGCAGTTCTTC. Protein product: CASSHGGGRRNEQFF.

J is TRBJ2-1 and V is TRBV6-6; TRBD2 matches 8 bases. V trimming: 5 bases; J trimming: 6 bases; junction bases outside the gene matches: 6. The germline CDR1 and CDR2 sequences are MNHNY and SVGAGI (reference sequence). This CDR3 region has 14 residues. The CDR3 nucleotides are TGTGCCAGCAGTACCGGGACTAGAGGCAATGAGCAGTTCTTC. Residues: CASSTGTRGNEQFF.

The genes are TRBV30 and TRBJ1-2, with D possibly TRBD1 on 5 matching bases. This CDR3 region has 13 residues. The V and J ends lost 8 bases and 4 bases respectively, with 17 bases between them. Looked up from germline, CDR1 is GTSNPN and CDR2 is SVGIG (reference sequence). Here the CDR3 reads CAATDSIGYGYTF. The CDR3 DNA is TGTGCCGCAACAGACAGTATCGGCTATGGCTACACCTTC.

The chain carries TRBV6-5 and TRBJ2-3; a weak D match, TRBD1 (5 bases). CDR1 is MNHEY, CDR2 SVGAGI, per germline. The germline V and J ends were trimmed by 6 bases and 0 bases, with 10 bases remaining between them. CDR3 size: 14 residues. The CDR3 DNA follows: TGTGCCAGCAGCAGACAGTGGAGCACAGATACGCAGTATTTT. Translating it yields CASSRQWSTDTQYF.

This chain links TRBV14 with TRBJ2-7; 10 nucleotides agree with TRBD2. J lost 1 base, V lost 2 bases, and 8 bases had no gene match. Germline V gives CDR1 SGHDN, CDR2 FVKESK. This CDR3 spans 17 amino acids. The CDR3 nucleotides are TGTGCCAGCAGCCAATTAAGCGGGAGGGCCTTTTCCTACGAGCAGTACTTC. This gives the protein CASSQLSGRAFSYEQYF.

This chain links TRBV7-9 with TRBJ2-7; D assignment may be TRBD1 or TRBD2 (5 bases each). Trimming shortened V by 1 base and J by 8 bases, and 6 bases separated the two germline ends. CDR1 is SEHNR and CDR2 is FQNEAQ in the germline V gene (reference sequence). The CDR3 runs 11 residues. The CDR3 DNA reads TGTGCCAGCAGCTTAGGGGGGAAGCAGTACTTC. It is translated as CASSLGGKQYF.

V usage is TRBV5-4 and J usage is TRBJ2-1; TRBD2 aligns across 9 bases. Germline-derived CDR1 and CDR2 are SGHNT and YYREEE (reference sequence). With 0 bases clipped from V and 7 bases from J, the junction kept 11 bases outside the gene matches. CDR3 size: 17 residues. The CDR3, as DNA: TGTGCCAGCAGCTTGGAATTGAGCGGGAGGTCTTCAAATGAGCAGTTCTTC. Encoded protein: CASSLELSGRSSNEQFF.

The J gene is TRBJ2-7, the V gene TRBV18, with 7 bases lining up with TRBD1. This CDR3 spans 13 amino acids. J lost 2 bases, V lost 2 bases, and 0 bases had no gene match. Per germline, CDR1 KGHSH and CDR2 LQKENI. CDR3 sequence reads: CASSPTGAYEQYF. CDR3 nucleotides: TGTGCCAGCTCACCAACAGGGGCCTACGAGCAGTACTTC.

This chain connects TRBV19 to TRBJ2-5; 12 bases are a match to TRBD1. V shed 3 bases, J shed 5 bases, and the junction held 4 bases outside the gene matches. Germline-derived CDR1 and CDR2 are LNHDA and SQIVND (reference sequence). This CDR3 has 15 amino acids. CDR3 amino acids: CASSMGQGAGETQYF. CDR3 DNA: TGTGCCAGTAGTATGGGACAGGGGGCAGGGGAGACCCAGTACTTC.

This chain connects TRBV11-1 to TRBJ2-2, with D possibly TRBD2 on 5 matching bases. Germline assignment: CDR1 SGHAT and CDR2 FQDESV (reference sequence). The CDR3 covers 16 residues. The V gene lost 5 bases and the J gene lost 0 bases, with 13 bases spanning the gap. The CDR3 region has the DNA TGTGCCAGCAGCCCGGGCGGGCTGTCGAACACCGGGGAGCTGTTTTTT. This sequence encodes CASSPGGLSNTGELFF.

The V call is TRBV27, the J call TRBJ1-1; TRBD1 matches at 9 bases. V trimming: 7 bases; J trimming: 7 bases; junction bases outside the gene matches: 22. Germline CDR1 reads MNHEY; CDR2 reads SMNVEV (reference sequence). The CDR3 is 18 amino acids. CDR3 protein: CASIPTGGGQGKRYEAFF. CDR3 bases: TGTGCCAGCATTCCTACAGGGGGGGGACAGGGTAAGAGGTATGAAGCTTTCTTT.

J is TRBJ1-4 and V is TRBV29-1; a weak D match, TRBD1 (5 bases). The CDR3 extends over 11 amino acids. Germline values: CDR1 SQVTM, CDR2 ANQGSEA. CDR3 in amino acids: CSTQENEKLFF. Here the CDR3 DNA reads TGCAGTACACAGGAAAATGAAAAACTGTTTTTT.

V and J are TRBV6-5 and TRBJ2-7; possibly TRBD2 for D (6 bases). V shed 4 bases and J shed 0 bases, with 16 bases lying between them. The CDR3 has 16 residues. The V gene's germline CDR1 is MNHEY and CDR2 SVGAGI. The CDR3 loop is CASSSKLAWSSYEQYF. Written as DNA, the CDR3 is TGTGCCAGCAGTTCCAAGCTAGCGTGGTCCTCCTACGAGCAGTACTTC.

The V call is TRBV5-1, the J call TRBJ2-1; either TRBD1 or TRBD2 may supply D (5 bases each). Trimming took off 0 bases at V and 10 bases at J, with 20 bases between the two ends. The CDR3 is 16 residues long. Germline assignment: CDR1 SGHRS and CDR2 YFSETQ. Here the CDR3 reads CASSLAGNSRGIEQFF. CDR3 coding DNA: TGCGCCAGCAGCTTGGCGGGAAATTCTAGGGGTATAGAGCAGTTCTTC.

The genes are TRBV15 and TRBJ2-3; 11 bases are shared with TRBD2. Trimming took 1 base from V and 5 from J; bases not matched to a gene: 11. CDR1 and CDR2 from the germline V gene are LNHNV and YYDKDF (reference sequence). CDR3 length: 18 amino acids. CDR3 DNA: TGTGCCACCAGCAGAGGCCGACGATTAGCGGGAGGGGGAGATACGCAGTATTTT. It translates to CATSRGRRLAGGGDTQYF.

This clone was seen many times. This rearrangement joins TRBV14 to TRBJ1-4; D uncertain. CDR1 and CDR2 from the germline V gene are SGHDN and FVKESK. The V end was cut by 0 bases, the J end by 6 bases, with 5 bases between. The CDR3 has 13 amino acids. CDR3 loop: CASSQEAYEKLFF. As DNA, the CDR3 is TGTGCCAGCAGCCAAGAAGCCTATGAAAAACTGTTTTTT. Looking up the rest from reference TRBV14 and TRBJ1-4 gives the full variable domain: EAGVTQFPSHSVIEKGQTVTLRCDPISGHDNLYWYRRVMGKEIKFLLHFVKESKQDESGMPNNRFLAERTGGTYSTLKVQPAELEDSGVYFCASSQEAYEKLFFGSGTQLSVL.

The V gene is TRBV7-2, the J gene TRBJ2-1, with 14 bases lining up with TRBD2. The CDR3 is 18 amino acids. J gave up 4 bases and V 1 base, and 6 bases lay outside the gene matches. Germline lookup yields CDR1 SGHTA and CDR2 FQGNSA. CDR3 nucleotides: TGTGCCAGCAGCTTAGAAGGGACTAGCGGGAGATTTTACAATGAGCAGTTCTTC. It is translated as CASSLEGTSGRFYNEQFF.

The V gene is TRBV2, the J gene TRBJ2-3, with unresolved D. Germline-derived CDR1 and CDR2 are SNHLY and FYNNEI. Trimming removed 3 bases from V and 2 bases from J, with 9 bases in between. The CDR3 consists of 14 residues. The CDR3 bases are TGTGCCAGCAGTGATGATATCCACACAGATACGCAGTATTTT. It yields the protein CASSDDIHTDTQYF.

The V and J genes are TRBV7-6 and TRBJ1-2; TRBD1 might be the D (6 bases). Deletions cut 7 bases from V and 0 bases from J, with 18 bases between. CDR3 length: 16 amino acids. Germline CDR1 SGHVS, CDR2 FNYEAQ. This chain's CDR3 is CASTPGGHQTNYGYTF. For the CDR3, the DNA is TGTGCCAGCACCCCCGGGGGCCACCAAACTAACTATGGCTACACCTTC. Complete variable domain (other parts from reference TRBV7-6 and TRBJ1-2): GAGVSQSPRYKVTKRGQDVALRCDPISGHVSLYWYRQALGQGPEFLTYFNYEAQQDKSGLPNDRFSAERPEGSISTLTIQRTEQRDSAMYRCASTPGGHQTNYGYTFGSGTRLTVV.

The chain employs TRBV5-1 and TRBJ1-2; D is uncertain. Per germline, CDR1 SGHRS and CDR2 YFSETQ. The CDR3 totals 15 residues. The V and J ends lost 0 bases and 5 bases respectively, with 14 bases between them. CDR3 protein: CASSLGGSPAYGYTF. As DNA, the CDR3 is TGCGCCAGCAGCTTGGGCGGGAGCCCGGCTTATGGCTACACCTTC. Variable domain in full (rest from reference TRBV5-1 and TRBJ1-2): KAGVTQTPRYLIKTRGQQVTLSCSPISGHRSVSWYQQTPGQGLQFLFEYFSETQRNKGNFPGRFSGRQFSNSRSEMNVSTLELGDSALYLCASSLGGSPAYGYTFGSGTRLTVV.

The genes are TRBV5-1 and TRBJ2-7, with D perhaps matching TRBD1 (6 bases). The V gene's germline CDR1 is SGHRS and CDR2 YFSETQ. The ends were cut back, 4 bases at V and 6 bases at J, with 14 bases in the middle. CDR3 length: 13 residues. The CDR3 sequence: CASSRPRGGEQYF. The CDR3 DNA reads as TGCGCCAGCAGCAGACCCAGGGGCGGCGAGCAGTACTTC.

The chain couples TRBV5-4 to TRBJ1-2, with D hard to call. With 0 bases removed from V and 5 bases from J, the gap between germline ends came to 11 bases. This CDR3 has 14 amino acids. Germline CDR1 is SGHNT and CDR2 is YYREEE (reference sequence). The CDR3 region has the DNA TGTGCCAGCAGCTTGGTGGCCCCGGAATATGGCTACACCTTC. Residues: CASSLVAPEYGYTF.

This CDR3 reads CASTRGGPPFDYGYTF. CDR3 DNA sequence: TGCGCCAGCACCAGGGGGGGGCCCCCCTTTGACTATGGCTACACCTTC. The rearrangement uses TRBV5-1 and TRBJ1-2; 7 nucleotides align to TRBD1. CDR3 length: 16 residues. Germline V gene lookup returns CDR1 SGHRS and CDR2 YFSETQ. V was clipped by 6 bases and J by 3 bases; unmatched bases: 14.

This chain connects TRBV6-6 to TRBJ2-2; tentatively, D is TRBD2 (5 bases). The V gene lost 8 bases and the J gene lost 7 bases, with 14 bases spanning the gap. The CDR3 is 13 residues long. CDR1 MNHNY and CDR2 SVGAGI come from the germline V gene (reference sequence). Here the CDR3 reads CASWMGAIGELFF. The DNA of the CDR3 is TGTGCCAGCTGGATGGGAGCTATCGGGGAGCTGTTTTTT.